These 3 T cell receptor beta chains were sequenced from one sample in a study of TIL therapy for anti-PD-1-resistant metastatic lung cancer. Noted time point: pre-treatment sample, taken before nivolumab and TIL therapy. Tumor tissue came from excised metastases, mostly pleural nodules or supraclavicular lymph nodes. The immunoSEQ assay was v3. Assay used: immunoSEQ multiplex PCR; TCRdb lists only in-frame clones, some missing. This sample yields about 100,000 clones, of which 55% to 75% are seen a single time; roughly 9.8% belongs to the top ten. Sequencing was performed on tumor tissue, taken at baseline. Receptor source: a person aged 25-80 years with non-small cell lung cancer.

This clone occurred a few times. CDR3 sequence: CASSLGGAGNQPQHF. CDR3 coding DNA: TGTGCCAGCAGCCTGGGGGGGGCTGGCAATCAGCCCCAGCATTTT. The chain uses TRBV5-4 and TRBJ1-5; weak D call: TRBD1 (6 bases). Germline CDR1 is SGHNT and CDR2 is YYREEE (reference sequence). Trimming shortened V by 4 bases and J by 2 bases, and 13 bases separated the two germline ends. The CDR3 has 15 residues.

There are a few counts of this clone. This chain connects TRBV5-1 to TRBJ2-7, with D perhaps matching TRBD2 (6 bases). The CDR3 covers 17 residues. V shed 4 bases and J shed 7 bases, with 27 bases lying between them. CDR1 SGHRS and CDR2 YFSETQ come from the germline V gene. The CDR3 sequence: CASSIGPLADPFGEQYF. CDR3 bases: TGCGCCAGCAGCATCGGACCCTTAGCGGACCCCTTCGGGGAGCAGTACTTC.

The V gene is TRBV7-3, the J gene TRBJ1-6; D gene uncertain. This CDR3 is built from 15 residues. Germline V gene data show CDR1 as SGHTA and CDR2 as FQGTGA. Trimming took off 5 bases at V and 10 bases at J, with 18 bases between the two ends. In DNA, the CDR3 is TGTGCCAGCAGCCAAGGCAGGCCTGGGCAATCACCCCTCCACTTT. This gives the protein CASSQGRPGQSPLHF.